This TCR beta chain was found in a study of shared clonotypes between healthy human individuals. Comment on this clone: As yet, its antigen is unknown.

The split of CD4+ cells yielded CD45RA+ naive and CD45RA-negative memory subsets. Some 32,000 T cell genomes, or about 0.2 ug DNA, went into the sorted-subset replicate PCRs. In the study's own analysis: With immunoSEQ giving junction-only sequences and no quality scores, filtering differed. Libraries were prepared by immunoSEQ multiplex PCR; TCRdb keeps only in-frame clonotypes and omits some of them. That table supplies the V and J calls and clone size; D and trimming were determined from the DNA. The sample has 2 million to 2.5 million clones, under 95% seen once. Study outcomes and limitations: Blood was the only sampled material, and tissue repertoires likely differ.

The receptor was isolated from a man aged 18-30 years in good health. Some clones in this sample may be carry-over from other donors' samples. The sample comprised naive CD4+ T cells from PBMCs. The subset here: CD45RA+ positively selected.

The CDR3 loop reads CASSSTSGITDTQYF. In DNA form, the CDR3 reads TGTGCCAGCAGTTCGACTAGCGGGATTACAGATACGCAGTATTTT. The chain employs TRBV28 and TRBJ2-3; 11 bases align to TRBD2. CDR3 length: 15 amino acids. The germline V gene encodes CDR1 MDHEN and CDR2 SYDVKM. The V gene end was trimmed by 4 bases and the J gene end by 3 bases; junction bases not matched to a gene: 3. Together with reference TRBV28 and TRBJ2-3, the CDR3 gives the full variable domain: DVKVTQSSRYLVKRTGEKVFLECVQDMDHENMFWYRQDPGLGLRLIYFSYDVKMKEKGDIPEGYSVSREKKERFSLILESASTNQTSMYLCASSSTSGITDTQYFGPGTRLTVL.